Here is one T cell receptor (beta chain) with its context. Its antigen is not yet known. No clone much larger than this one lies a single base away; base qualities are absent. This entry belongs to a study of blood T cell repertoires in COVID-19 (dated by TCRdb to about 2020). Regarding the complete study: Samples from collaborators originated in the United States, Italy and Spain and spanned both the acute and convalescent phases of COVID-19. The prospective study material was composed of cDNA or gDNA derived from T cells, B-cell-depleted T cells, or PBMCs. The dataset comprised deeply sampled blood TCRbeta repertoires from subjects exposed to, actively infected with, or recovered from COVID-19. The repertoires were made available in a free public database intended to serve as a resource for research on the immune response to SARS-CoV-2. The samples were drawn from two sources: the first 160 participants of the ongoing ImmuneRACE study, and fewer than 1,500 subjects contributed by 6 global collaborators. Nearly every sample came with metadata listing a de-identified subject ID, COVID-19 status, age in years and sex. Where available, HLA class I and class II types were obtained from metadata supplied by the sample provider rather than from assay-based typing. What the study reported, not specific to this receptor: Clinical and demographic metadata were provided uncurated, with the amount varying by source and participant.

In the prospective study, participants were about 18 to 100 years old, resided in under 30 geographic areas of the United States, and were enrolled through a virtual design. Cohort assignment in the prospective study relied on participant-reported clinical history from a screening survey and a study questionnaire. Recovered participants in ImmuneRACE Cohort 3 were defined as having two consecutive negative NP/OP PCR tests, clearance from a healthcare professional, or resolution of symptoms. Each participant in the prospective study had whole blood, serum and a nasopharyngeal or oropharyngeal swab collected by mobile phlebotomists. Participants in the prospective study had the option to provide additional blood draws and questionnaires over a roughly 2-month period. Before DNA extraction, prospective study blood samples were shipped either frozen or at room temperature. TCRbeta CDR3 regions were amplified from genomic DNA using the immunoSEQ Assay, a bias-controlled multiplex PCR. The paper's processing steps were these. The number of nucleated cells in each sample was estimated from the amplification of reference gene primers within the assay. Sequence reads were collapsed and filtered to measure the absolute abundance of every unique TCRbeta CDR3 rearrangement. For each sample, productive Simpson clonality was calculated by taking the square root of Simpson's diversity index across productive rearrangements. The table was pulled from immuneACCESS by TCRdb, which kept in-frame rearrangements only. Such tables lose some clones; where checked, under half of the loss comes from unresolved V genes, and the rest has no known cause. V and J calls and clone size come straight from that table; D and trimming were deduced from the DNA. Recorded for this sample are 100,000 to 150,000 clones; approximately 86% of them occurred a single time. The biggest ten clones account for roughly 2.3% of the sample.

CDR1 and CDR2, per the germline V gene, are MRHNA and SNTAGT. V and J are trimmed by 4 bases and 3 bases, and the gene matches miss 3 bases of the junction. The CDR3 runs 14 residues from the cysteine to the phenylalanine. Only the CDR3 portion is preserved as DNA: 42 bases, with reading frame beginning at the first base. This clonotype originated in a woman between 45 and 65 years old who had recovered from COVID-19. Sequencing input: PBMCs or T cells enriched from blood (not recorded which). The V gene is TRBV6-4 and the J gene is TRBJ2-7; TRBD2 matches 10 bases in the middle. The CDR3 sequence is CASSVTSGDYEQYF. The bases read TGTGCCAGCAGTGTAACTAGCGGGGACTACGAGCAGTACTTC.